What follows are 10 T cell receptor beta chains derived from one specimen sequenced in a study of T cell responses to AZD1222 COVID-19 vaccine. Repertoires were generated with immunoSEQ multiplex PCR, while TCRdb's copy carries only in-frame clones and drops some. The sample includes 95,000 to 110,000 clones, more than 80% of them seen just once. The sample in question was peripheral blood, obtained on day 0 of AZD1222 vaccination. These receptors were obtained from an adult in good health.

As to this clone: A much larger clone differs from this one at a single base, so this may be a read error. The V and J genes are TRBV7-3 and TRBJ2-2; D gene ambiguous. The V gene's germline CDR1 is SGHTA and CDR2 FQGTGA. The V gene lost 5 bases and the J gene lost 4 bases, with 11 bases spanning the gap. CDR3 length: 14 amino acids. This chain's CDR3 is CASSPPEATGELFF. The CDR3 nucleotides are TGTGCCAGCAGCCCCCCCGAGGCCACCGGGGAGCTGTTTTTT.

The chain combines TRBV6-5 with TRBJ2-3; 9 bases match TRBD1. From germline, CDR1 is MNHEY and CDR2 SVGAGI. Unmatched junction bases numbered 15, after V lost 6 bases and J lost 14 bases. CDR3 length equals 14 residues. In DNA, the CDR3 is TGTGCCAGCAGCCGGGACAGGGAAGTCATGGCTCCGTATTTT. This sequence encodes CASSRDREVMAPYF.

V is TRBV18 and J is TRBJ1-4; D uncertain. The CDR3 covers 12 residues. V was shortened by 5 bases and J by 3 bases, with 4 bases between the two germline ends. CDR1 KGHSH and CDR2 LQKENI come from the germline V gene. CDR3 amino acids: CASSGANEKLFF. CDR3 nucleotides: TGTGCCAGCTCAGGGGCTAATGAAAAACTGTTTTTT.

J is TRBJ1-2 and V is TRBV15, with D tentatively TRBD1 (5 bases). There are 16 residues in the CDR3. Germline V gene data show CDR1 as LNHNV and CDR2 as YYDKDF (reference sequence). The V and J ends lost 5 bases and 4 bases respectively, with 20 bases between them. Here the CDR3 DNA reads TGTGCCACCAGCCCCCCCGGGGGGGATCGGATCTATGGCTACACCTTC. It translates to CATSPPGGDRIYGYTF.

The chain has TRBV7-9 and TRBJ1-1, with D possibly being TRBD1 (5 bases). The CDR3 length is 13 residues. V lost 2 bases and J 1 base, leaving 5 bases between the germline ends. Germline-derived CDR1 and CDR2 are SEHNR and FQNEAQ (reference sequence). The CDR3 DNA follows: TGTGCCAGCAGCTTACAGGGGAACACTGAAGCTTTCTTT. It translates to CASSLQGNTEAFF.

This rearrangement joins TRBV12-5 to TRBJ2-5; the match to TRBD1 covers 8 bases. Germline V gene sequence: CDR1 LGHNT, CDR2 FRNRAP. J was trimmed by 4 bases and V by 3 bases; bases with no gene match: 4. CDR3 length: 14 amino acids. This CDR3 is CASGFQGAGETQYF. The CDR3 DNA reads TGTGCTAGTGGTTTCCAGGGGGCCGGAGAGACCCAGTACTTC. The full variable domain, completed using reference TRBV12-5 and TRBJ2-5, is DARVTQTPRHKVTEMGQEVTMRCQPILGHNTVFWYRQTMMQGLELLAYFRNRAPLDDSGMPKDRFSAEMPDATLATLKIQPSEPRDSAVYFCASGFQGAGETQYFGPGTRLLVL.

The chain carries TRBV12-3 or TRBV12-4 and TRBJ2-7; D is perhaps TRBD1 (6 bases). V was shortened by 7 bases and J by 3 bases, with 13 bases between the two germline ends. This CDR3 has 13 amino acids. The CDR3 is CASTPDSIYEQYF. As DNA, the CDR3 is TGTGCCAGCACCCCGGACAGCATCTACGAGCAGTACTTC.

This chain joins TRBV3-1 (or the pseudogene TRBV3-2) and TRBJ1-6, with TRBD1 as a possible D gene (6 bases). V lost 3 bases to trimming and J lost 1 base, with 13 bases between them. CDR1 is LGHDT, CDR2 YNNKEL, per germline (reference sequence). This CDR3 has 17 amino acids. The CDR3 here is CASSHRGQTSYNSPLHF. The CDR3 DNA reads TGTGCCAGCAGCCACCGGGGGCAGACGTCCTATAATTCACCCCTCCACTTT.

This CDR3 is CASSTDRLGGYTF. The DNA of the CDR3 is TGTGCCAGTAGTACCGATCGACTCGGTGGCTACACCTTC. The rearrangement links TRBV19 to TRBJ1-2; D remains unclear. CDR1 and CDR2 from the germline V gene are LNHDA and SQIVND (reference sequence). The CDR3 loop spans 13 amino acids. Trimming pared 4 bases from V and 7 bases from J, leaving 13 bases between.

The genes are TRBV7-2 and TRBJ1-1; D uncertain. Trimming left V 2 bases short and J 5 bases short, with 9 bases between. Germline CDR1 is SGHTA and CDR2 is FQGNSA. This CDR3 is 13 amino acids long. The CDR3 nucleotides are TGTGCCAGCAGCTTACAGTCCAGGACTGAAGCTTTCTTT. It codes for CASSLQSRTEAFF.